The 21 T cell receptor beta chains below were found in one sample sequenced in a study of early T cells in non-severe SARS-CoV-2 infection. MiXCR, applied by TCRdb to the 5' RACE reads, yields one record per CDR3 protein. The table includes tens of thousands of distinct CDR3 sequences, under 8% detected once. Sequenced: whole blood. The source of these receptors is an adult who was a healthcare worker with PCR-confirmed SARS-CoV-2 infection or an uninfected control (not recorded which).

This clonotype was counted many times. J is TRBJ2-7 and V is TRBV15; D gene ambiguous. The germline gives CDR1 LNHNV, CDR2 YYDKDF (reference sequence). The germline V and J ends were trimmed by 0 bases and 3 bases, with 6 bases remaining between them. The CDR3 spans 13 residues. This chain's CDR3 is CATSRDKGYEQYF. As DNA, the CDR3 is TGTGCCACCAGCAGAGATAAGGGCTACGAGCAGTACTTC.

This clonotype was detected many times. The V call is TRBV28, the J call TRBJ2-7, with D tentatively TRBD1 (6 bases). Trimming left V 4 bases short and J 4 bases short, with 8 bases between. CDR3 length equals 12 residues. Looked up from germline, CDR1 is MDHEN and CDR2 is SYDVKM. The CDR3 loop is CASSYQGYEQYF. The DNA of the CDR3 is TGTGCCAGCAGTTACCAGGGGTACGAGCAGTACTTC.

This clonotype was observed at least ten times. The V gene is TRBV7-9, the J gene TRBJ1-2; D is uncertain. The CDR3 is 15 residues long. In germline, CDR1 is SEHNR, CDR2 FQNEAQ (reference sequence). V was trimmed by 1 base and J by 4 bases, leaving 13 bases between them. The CDR3, as DNA: TGTGCCAGCAGCTTAGGTACAGCAACAACCTATGGCTACACCTTC. Translating gives CASSLGTATTYGYTF.

This clonotype has just a few counts. CDR3 nucleotides: TGTGCCACCAGCAGAGACGCAGTAATCACCGGGGAGCTGTTTTTT. It codes for CATSRDAVITGELFF. The chain recombines TRBV15 with TRBJ2-2; D not resolved. The CDR3 extends over 15 amino acids. Trimming left V 0 bases short and J 4 bases short, with 9 bases between. The germline CDR1 and CDR2 sequences are LNHNV and YYDKDF (reference sequence).

The rearrangement links TRBV30 to TRBJ2-1; 7 bases are shared with TRBD2. This CDR3 is 15 amino acids long. Germline trimming cut 5 bases from V and 8 bases from J; bases unmatched to any gene: 15. CDR1 and CDR2 (germline): GTSNPN, SVGIG (reference sequence). The CDR3 DNA reads as TGTGCCTGGGAGAGTGGGGCGGGAGCCCGTCATGAGCAGTTCTTC. It encodes CAWESGAGARHEQFF. Together with reference TRBV30 and TRBJ2-1, the CDR3 gives the full variable domain: SQTIHQWPATLVQPVGSPLSLECTVEGTSNPNLYWYRQAAGRGLQLLFYSVGIGQISSEVPQNLSASRPQDRQFILSSKKLLLSDSGFYLCAWESGAGARHEQFFGPGTRLTVL.

This clonotype was observed at least ten times. The chain uses TRBV7-6 and TRBJ1-4, with D unresolved. There are 14 residues in the CDR3. Germline V lookup: CDR1 SGHVS, CDR2 FNYEAQ. V lost 1 base to trimming and J lost 4 bases, with 7 bases between them. CDR3 region: CASSLESDNEKLFF. The CDR3 region has the DNA TGTGCCAGCAGCTTAGAGTCAGATAATGAAAAACTGTTTTTT.

This clonotype was detected a few times. The chain joins TRBV10-3 to TRBJ2-7, with 10 bases aligning to TRBD2. Germline V gene data show CDR1 as ENHRY and CDR2 as SYGVKD. This CDR3 contains 13 residues. V was clipped by 5 bases and J by 3 bases; unmatched bases: 1. The CDR3 coding sequence is TGTGCCATCAGTCTAGCGGGAGACTACGAGCAGTACTTC. It encodes CAISLAGDYEQYF.

This clonotype showed up just a few times. This chain joins TRBV5-1 and TRBJ1-3; D gene uncertain. The CDR3 totals 16 residues. Germline V gene lookup returns CDR1 SGHRS and CDR2 YFSETQ. The germline V and J ends were trimmed by 3 bases and 0 bases, with 13 bases remaining between them. CDR3 nucleotides: TGCGCCAGCAGCTACAAAACGATAAGCTCTGGAAACACCATATATTTT. It specifies CASSYKTISSGNTIYF.

This clonotype occurred many times. J is TRBJ2-3 and V is TRBV7-9; D possibly corresponds to TRBD2 (6 bases). Trimming shortened V by 3 bases and J by 2 bases, and 12 bases separated the two germline ends. CDR3 length equals 15 residues. Looked up from germline, CDR1 is SEHNR and CDR2 is FQNEAQ (reference sequence). The CDR3 region has the DNA TGTGCCAGCAGCTTTTACGGGAGACCCACAGATACGCAGTATTTT. Translating gives CASSFYGRPTDTQYF. The full variable domain, rest sourced from reference TRBV7-9 and TRBJ2-3, is DTGVSQNPRHKITKRGQNVTFRCDPISEHNRLYWYRQTLGQGPEFLTYFQNEAQLEKSRLLSDRFSAERPKGSFSTLEIQRTEQGDSAMYLCASSFYGRPTDTQYFGPGTRLTVL.

This clonotype was seen at least ten times. The V call is TRBV11-2, the J call TRBJ1-1; tentatively, D is TRBD1 (6 bases). The germline CDR1 and CDR2 sequences are SGHAT and FQNNGV. This CDR3 has 12 amino acids. V was trimmed by 7 bases and J by 6 bases, leaving 12 bases between them. This CDR3 reads CASKQSGAEAFF. CDR3 nucleotide sequence: TGTGCCAGCAAACAATCAGGGGCTGAAGCTTTCTTT. Full variable domain (remainder filled in from reference TRBV11-2 and TRBJ1-1): EAGVAQSPRYKIIEKRQSVAFWCNPISGHATLYWYQQILGQGPKLLIQFQNNGVVDDSQLPKDRFSAERLKGVDSTLKIQPAKLEDSAVYLCASKQSGAEAFFGQGTRLTVV.

There are a few counts of this clonotype. The chain employs TRBV7-6 and TRBJ2-3, with D perhaps TRBD1 (7 bases). V lost 5 bases to trimming and J lost 9 bases, with 15 bases between them. Germline CDR1 and CDR2: SGHVS and FNYEAQ. The CDR3 spans 13 residues. CDR3 sequence (DNA): TGTGCCAGCAGCCTCGGACAGGAGGGGACGCAGTATTTT. It specifies CASSLGQEGTQYF.

This clonotype was seen repeatedly, ten times or more. The chain has TRBV28 and TRBJ1-1; D not certain. Trimming stripped 5 bases from V and 1 base from J, with 17 bases between. Germline lookup yields CDR1 MDHEN and CDR2 SYDVKM. CDR3 length: 16 residues. The CDR3 sequence is CASSPLESVGNTEAFF. CDR3 coding DNA: TGTGCCAGCAGTCCCTTGGAGAGCGTCGGGAACACTGAAGCTTTCTTT.

This clonotype has a count of ten or more. The V call is TRBV15, the J call TRBJ2-3; D uncertain. Germline V gene lookup returns CDR1 LNHNV and CDR2 YYDKDF (reference sequence). V was cut by 0 bases and J by 2 bases, with 9 bases left in between. CDR3 length: 15 amino acids. CDR3 sequence: CATSRDDRATDTQYF. The CDR3 coding sequence is TGTGCCACCAGCAGAGATGATAGGGCCACAGATACGCAGTATTTT.

This clonotype was counted a few times. The V gene is TRBV7-9, the J gene TRBJ1-3; no reliable D call. Germline CDR1 and CDR2: SEHNR and FQNEAQ (reference sequence). Trimming pared 5 bases from V and 0 bases from J, leaving 11 bases between. This CDR3 has 15 amino acids. Written as DNA, the CDR3 is TGTGCCAGCAGCAAAAAGCAACCCTCTGGAAACACCATATATTTT. It yields the protein CASSKKQPSGNTIYF. Using reference TRBV7-9 and TRBJ1-3 for the parts outside the CDR3, the full variable domain is DTGVSQNPRHKITKRGQNVTFRCDPISEHNRLYWYRQTLGQGPEFLTYFQNEAQLEKSRLLSDRFSAERPKGSFSTLEIQRTEQGDSAMYLCASSKKQPSGNTIYFGEGSWLTVV.

This clonotype occurred many times. CDR3 residues: CASKRVGTEAFF. DNA of the CDR3: TGTGCCAGCAAACGGGTTGGTACTGAAGCTTTCTTT. The rearrangement links TRBV28 to TRBJ1-1; D is unresolved. Trimming left V 7 bases short and J 5 bases short, with 11 bases between. Germline assignment: CDR1 MDHEN and CDR2 SYDVKM. The CDR3 is 12 amino acids.

This clonotype was observed at least ten times. The V gene is TRBV10-3, the J gene TRBJ2-5; D possibly corresponds to TRBD2 (5 bases). The germline V and J ends were trimmed by 3 bases and 3 bases, with 11 bases remaining between them. Per the germline V gene, CDR1 is ENHRY and CDR2 is SYGVKD. This CDR3 region has 14 residues. The CDR3, as DNA: TGTGCCATCAGTGACGGACGGAGGAAAGAGACCCAGTACTTC. It encodes CAISDGRRKETQYF.

This clonotype was seen at least ten times. The chain has TRBV12-3 or TRBV12-4 and TRBJ2-1, with D perhaps matching TRBD1 or TRBD2 (5 bases each). The CDR3 covers 15 residues. V lost 3 bases and J 0 bases, leaving 9 bases between the germline ends. DNA for the CDR3: TGTGCCAGCAGTTTTGGGGGACGCTCCTACAATGAGCAGTTCTTC. Translation: CASSFGGRSYNEQFF.

This clonotype was seen repeatedly, ten times or more. V gene TRBV27 combines with J gene TRBJ2-7; 9 positions agree with TRBD1. The CDR3 loop spans 15 amino acids. CDR1 is MNHEY, CDR2 SMNVEV, per germline (reference sequence). Trimming cost V 7 bases and J 4 bases; bases outside gene matches: 11. CDR3 sequence: CASTYAGTGIYEQYF. The CDR3 nucleotides are TGTGCCAGCACCTATGCTGGGACAGGGATATACGAGCAGTACTTC.

Ten or more counts support this clonotype. The chain has TRBV29-1 and TRBJ2-7; D possibly corresponds to TRBD2 (6 bases). V was clipped by 4 bases and J by 0 bases, with 22 bases between them. CDR1 and CDR2 (germline): SQVTM, ANQGSEA. CDR3 size: 17 residues. As DNA, the CDR3 is TGCAGCGTTGTCCTCCAGCGGACCGTGACTAGCTCCTACGAGCAGTACTTC. Encoded protein: CSVVLQRTVTSSYEQYF.

Ten or more counts support this clonotype. The chain uses TRBV20-1 and TRBJ2-3; TRBD2 agrees at 10 bases. Trimming at V came to 0 bases and at J to 2 bases, leaving 2 bases not matched to a gene. Germline CDR1 DFQATT, CDR2 SNEGSKA (reference sequence). The CDR3 length is 15 residues. The CDR3: CSAREGLADTDTQYF. CDR3 bases: TGCAGTGCTAGAGAAGGACTAGCGGACACAGATACGCAGTATTTT.

J is TRBJ2-3 and V is TRBV29-1, with D possibly being TRBD2 (5 bases). The V gene's germline CDR1 is SQVTM and CDR2 ANQGSEA. This CDR3 comprises 14 residues. Trimming took off 8 bases at V and 0 bases at J, with 15 bases between the two ends. In nucleotides, the CDR3 is TGCAGCATCGGAGGTTGGACCAGCACAGATACGCAGTATTTT. It translates to CSIGGWTSTDTQYF.